This T cell receptor (beta chain) originates from a study of vaccination effects on CD4 cells after COVID-19. Study information: Each participant was given two doses of one vaccine (BNT162b2 or mRNA-1273). Study findings and constraints: Convalescent patients were few in the study, and early post-infection timepoints were absent.

Between the trimmed V and J ends, which lost 1 base and 1 base, there was a span of 7 bases. The CDR3 is made up of 14 amino acids. The germline CDR1 and CDR2 sequences are SGHRS and YFSETQ. Sequencing was performed with immunoSEQ multiplex PCR; in TCRdb, only in-frame clones are kept and a portion is missing. This table holds 78,000 or so clones, 78% found once. Concerning this clone: Its matching antigen is unknown.

Using viral peptide pools, the ViraFEST assay grew out antigen-specific CD4+ T cells prior to sequencing. Having been cultured for 9 to 11 days, the cells underwent CD4+ T cell isolation. Absence of prior SARS-CoV-2 infection characterized the vaccine recipients, who showed negative nucleocapsid antibodies. Cultures used under 2.5 million PBMC per well, approximately 9.5 IU/ml IL-2 and around 10 ug/ml peptides. The chain is built from TRBV5-1 and TRBJ2-3; D is unclear. The clonotype comes from a human donor who received a COVID-19 vaccine. Sequencing used CD4+ T cells from PBMCs cultured with SARS-CoV-2 spike peptides, obtained before COVID-19 vaccination. CDR3 in amino acids: CASSLTAGTDTQYF. CDR3 coding DNA: TGCGCCAGCAGCTTGACGGCAGGCACAGATACGCAGTATTTT.